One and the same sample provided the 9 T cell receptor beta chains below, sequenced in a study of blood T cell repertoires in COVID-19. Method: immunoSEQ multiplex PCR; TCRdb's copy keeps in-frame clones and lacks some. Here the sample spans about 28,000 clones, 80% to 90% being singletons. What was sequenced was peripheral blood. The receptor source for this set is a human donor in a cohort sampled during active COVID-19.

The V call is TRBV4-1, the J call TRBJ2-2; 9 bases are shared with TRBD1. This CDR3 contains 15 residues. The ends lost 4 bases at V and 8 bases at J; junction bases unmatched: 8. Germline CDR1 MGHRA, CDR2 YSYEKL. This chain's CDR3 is CASSPSTGGLGELFF. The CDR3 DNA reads TGCGCCAGCAGCCCTTCTACAGGGGGCCTTGGGGAGCTGTTTTTT.

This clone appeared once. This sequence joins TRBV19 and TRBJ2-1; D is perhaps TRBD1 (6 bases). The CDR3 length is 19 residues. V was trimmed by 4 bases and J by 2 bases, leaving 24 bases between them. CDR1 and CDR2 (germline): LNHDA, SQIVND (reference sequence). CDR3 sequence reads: CASSTPLWPRQGTYNEQFF. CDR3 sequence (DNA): TGTGCCAGTAGTACTCCCCTCTGGCCTCGGCAGGGGACCTACAATGAGCAGTTCTTC.

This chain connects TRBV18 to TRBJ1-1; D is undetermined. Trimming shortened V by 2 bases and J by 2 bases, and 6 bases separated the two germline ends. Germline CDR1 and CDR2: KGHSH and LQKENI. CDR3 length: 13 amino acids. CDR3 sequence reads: CASSPGRNTEAFF. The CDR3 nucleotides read TGTGCCAGCTCACCAGGGAGAAACACTGAAGCTTTCTTT.

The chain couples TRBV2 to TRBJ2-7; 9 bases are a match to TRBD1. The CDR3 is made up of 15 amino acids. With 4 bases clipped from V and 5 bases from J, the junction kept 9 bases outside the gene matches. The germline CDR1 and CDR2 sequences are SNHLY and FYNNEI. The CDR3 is CASSGEPTGGDEQYF. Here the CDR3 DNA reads TGTGCCAGCAGTGGGGAGCCTACAGGGGGCGACGAGCAGTACTTC.

The chain's CDR3 is CASSLEAGAGANVLTF. The CDR3 region has the DNA TGCGCCAGCAGCTTGGAAGCCGGGGCTGGGGCCAACGTCCTGACTTTC. V is TRBV5-1 and J is TRBJ2-6; a weak D match, TRBD2 (5 bases). Per germline, CDR1 SGHRS and CDR2 YFSETQ. Trimming stripped 0 bases from V and 2 bases from J, with 9 bases between. CDR3 size: 16 residues.

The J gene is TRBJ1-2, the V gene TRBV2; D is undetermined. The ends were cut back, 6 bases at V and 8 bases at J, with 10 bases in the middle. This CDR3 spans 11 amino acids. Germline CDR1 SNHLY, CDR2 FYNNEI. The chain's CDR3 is CASSQEDGYTF. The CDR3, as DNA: TGTGCCAGCAGCCAGGAGGACGGCTACACCTTC.

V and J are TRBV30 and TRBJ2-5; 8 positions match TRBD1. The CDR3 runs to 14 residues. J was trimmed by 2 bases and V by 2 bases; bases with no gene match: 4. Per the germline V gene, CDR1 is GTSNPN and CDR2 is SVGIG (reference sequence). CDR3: CAWSYNRGQETQYF. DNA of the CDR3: TGTGCCTGGAGTTACAACAGGGGGCAAGAGACCCAGTACTTC.

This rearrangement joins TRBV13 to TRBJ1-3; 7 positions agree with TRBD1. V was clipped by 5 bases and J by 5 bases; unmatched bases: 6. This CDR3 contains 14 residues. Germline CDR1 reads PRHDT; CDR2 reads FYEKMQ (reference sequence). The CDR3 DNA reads TGTGCCAGCAGCCCGGACAGGAACCGAAACACCATATATTTT. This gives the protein CASSPDRNRNTIYF.

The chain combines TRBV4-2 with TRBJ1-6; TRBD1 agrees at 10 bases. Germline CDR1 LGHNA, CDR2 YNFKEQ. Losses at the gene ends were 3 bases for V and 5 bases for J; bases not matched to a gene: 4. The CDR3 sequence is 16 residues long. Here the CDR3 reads CASSQGQGHNNSPLHF. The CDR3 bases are TGTGCCAGCAGCCAGGGACAGGGGCACAATAATTCACCCCTCCACTTT.